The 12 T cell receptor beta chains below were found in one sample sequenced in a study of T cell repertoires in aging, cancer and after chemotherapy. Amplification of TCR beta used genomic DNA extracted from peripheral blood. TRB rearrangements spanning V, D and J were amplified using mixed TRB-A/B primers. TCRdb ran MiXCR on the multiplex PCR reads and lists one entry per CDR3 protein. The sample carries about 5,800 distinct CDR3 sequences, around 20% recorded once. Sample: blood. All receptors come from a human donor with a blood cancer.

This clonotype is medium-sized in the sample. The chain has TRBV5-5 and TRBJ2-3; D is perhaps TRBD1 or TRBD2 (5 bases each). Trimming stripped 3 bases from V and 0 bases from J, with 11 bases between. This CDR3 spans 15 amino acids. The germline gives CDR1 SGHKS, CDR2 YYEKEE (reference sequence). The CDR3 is CASSSRGASTDTQYF. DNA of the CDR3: TGTGCCAGCAGCTCTAGAGGGGCCAGCACAGATACGCAGTATTTT.

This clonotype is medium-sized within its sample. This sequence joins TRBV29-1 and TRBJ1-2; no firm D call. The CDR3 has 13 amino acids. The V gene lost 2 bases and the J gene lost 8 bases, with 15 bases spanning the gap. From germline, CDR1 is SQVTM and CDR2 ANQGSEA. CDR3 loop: CSVEYWRPSGYTF. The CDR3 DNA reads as TGCAGCGTTGAATATTGGAGGCCGAGCGGCTACACCTTC.

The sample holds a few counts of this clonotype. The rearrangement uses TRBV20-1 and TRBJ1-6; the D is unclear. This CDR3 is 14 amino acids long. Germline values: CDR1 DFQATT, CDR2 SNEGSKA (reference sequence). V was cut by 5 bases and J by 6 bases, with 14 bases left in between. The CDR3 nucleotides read TGCAGTGCTGGGAGAGGGAACAGTAATTCACCCCTCCACTTT. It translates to CSAGRGNSNSPLHF.

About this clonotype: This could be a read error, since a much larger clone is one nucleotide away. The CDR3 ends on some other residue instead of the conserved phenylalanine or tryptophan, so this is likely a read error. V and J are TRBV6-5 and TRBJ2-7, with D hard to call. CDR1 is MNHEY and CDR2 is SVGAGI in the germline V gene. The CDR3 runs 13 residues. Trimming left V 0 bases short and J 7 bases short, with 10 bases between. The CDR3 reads CASSYSGGGEQYY. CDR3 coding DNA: TGTGCCAGCAGTTACTCGGGCGGTGGGGAGCAGTACTAC.

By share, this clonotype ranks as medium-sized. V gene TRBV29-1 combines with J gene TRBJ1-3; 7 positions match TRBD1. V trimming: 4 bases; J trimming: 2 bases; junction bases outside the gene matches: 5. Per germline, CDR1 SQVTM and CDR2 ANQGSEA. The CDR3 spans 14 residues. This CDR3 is CSVARGDPGNTIYF. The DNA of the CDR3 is TGCAGCGTTGCCAGGGGGGACCCTGGAAACACCATATATTTT.

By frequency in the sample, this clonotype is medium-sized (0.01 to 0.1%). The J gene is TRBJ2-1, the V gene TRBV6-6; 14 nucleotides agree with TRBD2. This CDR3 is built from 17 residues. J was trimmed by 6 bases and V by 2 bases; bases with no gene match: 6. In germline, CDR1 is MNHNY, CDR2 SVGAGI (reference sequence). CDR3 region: CASSYGFGTSGSNEQFF. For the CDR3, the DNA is TGTGCCAGCAGTTACGGTTTTGGGACTAGCGGGAGCAATGAGCAGTTCTTC.

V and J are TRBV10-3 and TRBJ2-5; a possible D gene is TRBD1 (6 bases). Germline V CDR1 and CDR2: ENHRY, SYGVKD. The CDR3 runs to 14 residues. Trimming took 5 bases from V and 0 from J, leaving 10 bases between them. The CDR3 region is CAISNSGDQETQYF. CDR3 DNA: TGTGCCATCAGTAATTCAGGGGACCAAGAGACCCAGTACTTC.

The CDR3 protein is CASSWAGGESGELFF. For the CDR3, the DNA is TGTGCCAGCAGTTGGGCAGGGGGCGAGAGCGGGGAGCTGTTTTTT. The genes are TRBV28 and TRBJ2-2, with 8 bases lining up with TRBD1. This CDR3 has 15 amino acids. J gave up 7 bases and V 4 bases, and 8 bases lay outside the gene matches. Germline CDR1 MDHEN, CDR2 SYDVKM.

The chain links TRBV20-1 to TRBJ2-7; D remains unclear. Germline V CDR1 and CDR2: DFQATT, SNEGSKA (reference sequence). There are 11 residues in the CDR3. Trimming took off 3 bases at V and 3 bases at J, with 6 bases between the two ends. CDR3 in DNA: TGCAGTGCTAGCAGGTACTACGAGCAGTACTTC. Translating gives CSASRYYEQYF.

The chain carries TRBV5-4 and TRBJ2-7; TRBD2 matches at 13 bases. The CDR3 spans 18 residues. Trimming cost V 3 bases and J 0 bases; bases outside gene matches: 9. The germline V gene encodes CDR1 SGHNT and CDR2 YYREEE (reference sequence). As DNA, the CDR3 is TGTGCCAGCAGCTCGGGACTAGCGGGGCCTCTCAGCTCCTACGAGCAGTACTTC. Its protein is CASSSGLAGPLSSYEQYF.

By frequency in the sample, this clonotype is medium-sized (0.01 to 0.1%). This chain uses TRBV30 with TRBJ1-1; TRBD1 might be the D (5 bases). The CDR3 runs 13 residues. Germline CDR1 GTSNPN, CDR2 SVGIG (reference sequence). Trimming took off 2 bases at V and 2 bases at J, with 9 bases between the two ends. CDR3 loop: CAWSWGENTEAFF. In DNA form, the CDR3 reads TGTGCCTGGAGTTGGGGGGAAAACACTGAAGCTTTCTTT.

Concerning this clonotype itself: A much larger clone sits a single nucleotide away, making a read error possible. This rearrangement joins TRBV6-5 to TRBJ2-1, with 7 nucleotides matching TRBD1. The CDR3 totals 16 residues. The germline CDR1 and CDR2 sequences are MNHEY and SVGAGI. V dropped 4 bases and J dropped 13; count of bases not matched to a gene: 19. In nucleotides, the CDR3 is TGTGCCAGCAGTTCCCCGACAGGGCTAGGCCAAGAGACCCAGTTCTTC. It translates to CASSSPTGLGQETQFF.